These 25 T cell receptor beta chains came from one sample sequenced in a study of T cells after yellow fever vaccination. TCRdb redid the calling of the 5' RACE reads with MiXCR, one entry per CDR3 protein. Of 40,000 to 55,000 distinct CDR3 sequences in the sample, 5% to 8.5% were seen once. The sequences come from CD8+ T cells not binding an NS4B(214-222) dextramer, sorted from PBMCs, collected approximately 47 days after the first yellow fever vaccination. The receptors shown here come from a man between 18 and 29 years old who received the YFV17D yellow fever vaccine.

This clonotype was seen more than once but under ten times. This chain joins TRBV7-6 and TRBJ2-3; the D gene is possibly TRBD2 (5 bases). The germline V and J ends were trimmed by 8 bases and 2 bases, with 17 bases remaining between them. Germline lookup yields CDR1 SGHVS and CDR2 FNYEAQ. The CDR3 consists of 15 residues. For the CDR3, the DNA is TGTGCCAGCTTTGAGGGCCCGCGTCACACAGATACGCAGTATTTT. Protein: CASFEGPRHTDTQYF.

The chain links TRBV12-3 or TRBV12-4 to TRBJ1-2; maybe TRBD1 (5 bases). With 6 bases removed from V and 7 bases from J, the gap between germline ends came to 12 bases. The CDR3 covers 12 residues. CDR3 DNA sequence: TGTGCCAGCAGCCCGGGGGGGGGTGGCTACACCTTC. Translation: CASSPGGGGYTF.

This clonotype was seen many times. The V gene is TRBV27, the J gene TRBJ2-1, with D possibly being TRBD1 or TRBD2 (7 bases each). From germline, CDR1 is MNHEY and CDR2 SMNVEV (reference sequence). This CDR3 has 14 amino acids. V lost 0 bases and J 12 bases, leaving 15 bases between the germline ends. The DNA for the CDR3 is TGTGCCAGCAGTTTATCGACAGGGAGGGGGAGGCAGTTCTTC. Translating gives CASSLSTGRGRQFF.

This clonotype was recorded at least ten times. CDR3 bases: TGCGCCAGCAGCCAAGAGACAGGGGTTTACGAGCAGTACGTC. It is translated as CASSQETGVYEQYV. This sequence joins TRBV4-1 and TRBJ2-7; 8 bases align to TRBD1. Germline CDR1 reads MGHRA; CDR2 reads YSYEKL. This CDR3 is 14 amino acids long. After removal of 0 bases from V and 4 bases from J, the junction contained 2 bases not matched to a gene.

As for this clonotype: A read error may explain this, as a much larger clone is one base away. The chain joins TRBV29-1 to TRBJ2-7; tentative D call: TRBD2 (6 bases). Looked up from germline, CDR1 is SQVTM and CDR2 is ANQGSEA. This CDR3 comprises 14 residues. The germline V and J ends were trimmed by 7 bases and 6 bases, with 22 bases remaining between them. The CDR3, as DNA: TGCAGCGCTGGTCGCTCCGTAGGAGGGGCCGAGCAGTACGTC. It translates to CSAGRSVGGAEQYV.

This clonotype was seen at least ten times. This chain links TRBV9 with TRBJ1-6; D is undetermined. Trimming shortened V by 4 bases and J by 6 bases, and 26 bases separated the two germline ends. Germline assignment: CDR1 SGDLS and CDR2 YYNGEE. The CDR3 sequence is 19 residues long. CDR3 sequence: CASSPRWGPGRSSNSPLHF. DNA of the CDR3: TGTGCCAGCAGCCCCCGGTGGGGTCCAGGCCGATCTTCTAATTCACCCCTCCACTTT.

The table lists this clonotype with many counts. The V call is TRBV12-3 or TRBV12-4, the J call TRBJ2-1, with a tentative D call TRBD2 (6 bases). The V and J ends lost 2 bases and 3 bases respectively, with 17 bases between them. The CDR3 runs 17 residues. The CDR3 nucleotides are TGTGCCAGCAGTTTAAGTGGCGGGATCTCACGCTACAATGAGCAGTTCTTC. Translation gives CASSLSGGISRYNEQFF.

This clonotype came up many times. The chain is built from TRBV7-9 and TRBJ2-2; D is uncertain. V was trimmed by 2 bases and J by 5 bases, leaving 9 bases between them. Germline V gene sequence: CDR1 SEHNR, CDR2 FQNEAQ (reference sequence). This CDR3 contains 14 residues. CDR3 residues: CASSLTEQTGELFF. CDR3 in DNA: TGTGCCAGCAGCTTAACGGAACAGACCGGGGAGCTGTTTTTT.

This clonotype occurred a few times. The rearrangement joins TRBV10-3 to TRBJ2-7, with a weak D call TRBD2 (6 bases). The CDR3 runs 15 residues. The V gene lost 6 bases and the J gene lost 3 bases, with 18 bases spanning the gap. Germline values: CDR1 ENHRY, CDR2 SYGVKD. The CDR3 DNA sequence: TGTGCCATCAGCCAGGGTCCAGCTAGCGTCTACGAGCAGTACGTC. Translated, it gives CAISQGPASVYEQYV.

The chain uses TRBV3-1 and TRBJ2-5; 11 nucleotides match TRBD2. The V segment lost 7 bases and the J segment 4 bases; nucleotides outside the gene matches: 8. This CDR3 has 15 amino acids. CDR1 is LGHDT and CDR2 is YNNKEL in the germline V gene (reference sequence). The CDR3 DNA follows: TGTGCCAGCACCCATAGCGGGGGGGGCTCAGAGACCCAGTACTTC. It encodes CASTHSGGGSETQYF.

This clonotype was observed at least ten times. The chain links TRBV6-5 to TRBJ2-1, with 11 bases fitting TRBD1. The CDR3 has 15 amino acids. The junction had 0 bases not matched to a gene; V was cut back by 2 bases and J by 3 bases. Germline CDR1 reads MNHEY; CDR2 reads SVGAGI. The CDR3 region is CASSYGTGGYNEQFF. For the CDR3, the DNA is TGTGCCAGCAGTTACGGGACAGGGGGCTACAATGAGCAGTTCTTC.

This clonotype was recorded many times. V is TRBV20-1 and J is TRBJ2-3; D ambiguous. There are 13 residues in the CDR3. Germline values: CDR1 DFQATT, CDR2 SNEGSKA (reference sequence). Trimming pared 2 bases from V and 2 bases from J, leaving 8 bases between. CDR3 amino acids: CSARLLFTDTQYF. In DNA form, the CDR3 reads TGCAGTGCTAGACTACTCTTCACAGATACGCAGTATTTT.

The rearrangement links TRBV28 to TRBJ2-7, with 10 bases identical to TRBD2. CDR1 is MDHEN and CDR2 is SYDVKM in the germline V gene. The CDR3 loop spans 15 amino acids. Trimming removed 2 bases from V and 3 bases from J; junction bases left unmatched: 4. CDR3 protein: CASSLASGGIYEQYV. The CDR3 bases are TGTGCCAGCAGTTTAGCTAGCGGGGGTATCTACGAGCAGTACGTC.

This clonotype was observed a few times. The chain joins TRBV5-1 to TRBJ2-7, with D possibly matching TRBD1 (6 bases). V lost 0 bases to trimming and J lost 6 bases, with 13 bases between them. CDR1 and CDR2 from the germline V gene are SGHRS and YFSETQ. This CDR3 has 14 amino acids. As DNA, the CDR3 is TGCGCCAGCAGCTTGGAACCAGGGGTCGTCGAGCAGTACGTC. Translated: CASSLEPGVVEQYV.

This clonotype has only a few counts. The V gene is TRBV27, the J gene TRBJ2-6; D not resolved. CDR1 and CDR2 from the germline V gene are MNHEY and SMNVEV (reference sequence). V was shortened by 2 bases and J by 1 base, with 6 bases between the two germline ends. The CDR3 length is 15 residues. For the CDR3, the DNA is TGTGCCAGCAGTTTAGGTGGGTCTGGGGCCAACGTCCTGACTTTC. It translates to CASSLGGSGANVLTF.

Ten or more counts support this clonotype. The chain combines TRBV4-1 with TRBJ2-2, with TRBD1 matching 9 bases. V shed 3 bases, J shed 4 bases, and the junction held 0 bases outside the gene matches. This CDR3 spans 14 amino acids. Looked up from germline, CDR1 is MGHRA and CDR2 is YSYEKL. DNA of the CDR3: TGCGCCAGCAGCCAGACAGGGGGCACCGGGGAGCTGTTTTTT. It specifies CASSQTGGTGELFF.

This clonotype was seen more than once but under ten times. The CDR3 nucleotides read TGTGCCAGCAGCCAAGACAGGGGGCTTCAGCCCCAGCATTTT. Protein sequence: CASSQDRGLQPQHF. The chain recombines TRBV4-2 with TRBJ1-5; TRBD1 matches 8 bases. This CDR3 is built from 14 residues. The V segment lost 0 bases and the J segment 6 bases; nucleotides outside the gene matches: 1. Germline assignment: CDR1 LGHNA and CDR2 YNFKEQ.

With respect to this clonotype: A read error is possible here, since a much larger clone lies one base away. This chain links TRBV28 with TRBJ2-1; D unresolved. The CDR3 is made up of 14 amino acids. Trimming took off 6 bases at V and 3 bases at J, with 12 bases between the two ends. Germline CDR1 MDHEN, CDR2 SYDVKM. CDR3 DNA: TGTGCCAGCAGAGACCCGCAGAGCTACAATGAGCAGTTCTTC. This translates into CASRDPQSYNEQFF.

This clonotype was detected only a few times. This rearrangement joins TRBV7-3 to TRBJ1-6, with D unclear. Per the germline V gene, CDR1 is SGHTA and CDR2 is FQGTGA. The CDR3 runs 14 residues. The germline V and J ends were trimmed by 3 bases and 7 bases, with 10 bases remaining between them. The CDR3 bases are TGTGCCAGCAGCTTGTGGGGAAACAATTCACCCCTCCACTTT. This sequence encodes CASSLWGNNSPLHF. The full variable domain, with the rest looked up from reference TRBV7-3 and TRBJ1-6, is GAGVSQTPSNKVTEKGKYVELRCDPISGHTALYWYRQSLGQGPEFLIYFQGTGAADDSGLPNDRFFAVRPEGSVSTLKIQRTERGDSAVYLCASSLWGNNSPLHFGNGTRLTVT.

This clonotype was detected many times. This chain uses TRBV27 with TRBJ1-1; no reliable D call. The V gene's germline CDR1 is MNHEY and CDR2 SMNVEV (reference sequence). CDR3 length: 15 amino acids. Trimming pared 8 bases from V and 0 bases from J, leaving 16 bases between. CDR3 protein: CASGPILRVNTEAFF. The CDR3 DNA follows: TGTGCCAGCGGACCAATACTGAGGGTGAACACTGAAGCTTTCTTT.

This clonotype was detected many times. At one of its ends the junction is not consistent with the germline gene, which may arise from a read error. The chain employs TRBV7-9 and TRBJ2-7, with D unresolved. The CDR3 is 12 residues long. Germline lookup yields CDR1 SEHNR and CDR2 FQNEAQ (reference sequence). CDR3 loop: CASSLSSYEQYF. CDR3 coding DNA: TGCGCCAGCAGTCTGAGCTCCTACGAGCAGTACTTC.

The chain is built from TRBV12-3 or TRBV12-4 and TRBJ1-4; maybe TRBD1 (5 bases). Trimming removed 5 bases at V and 10 bases at J, with 14 bases between. The CDR3 extends over 13 amino acids. Here the CDR3 reads CASSIRDVGKLFF. CDR3 nucleotide sequence: TGTGCCAGCAGTATAAGGGACGTGGGAAAACTGTTTTTT.

This rearrangement joins TRBV7-9 to TRBJ2-1, with 9 positions matching TRBD2. Trimming cost V 5 bases and J 0 bases; bases outside gene matches: 8. CDR1 and CDR2 (germline): SEHNR, FQNEAQ (reference sequence). CDR3 length equals 17 residues. CDR3: CASSPAGGQASYNEQFF. The CDR3, as DNA: TGTGCCAGCAGCCCCGCGGGGGGGCAAGCCTCCTACAATGAGCAGTTCTTC.

As to this clonotype: This clone may be a read error of a much larger clone one base away. The V and J genes are TRBV7-9 and TRBJ2-7; D tentatively fits TRBD1 or TRBD2 (6 bases each). The J call could be wrong; TRBJ2-1 is a better fit for the DNA end. CDR1 and CDR2 (germline): SEHNR, FQNEAQ (reference sequence). The length of the CDR3 is 13 residues. The CDR3 DNA is TGTGCCAGCAGCTTAGAGGTGGGGGGCGAGCAGTTCTTC. It yields the protein CASSLEVGGEQFF.

The table lists this clonotype with a few counts. The V call is TRBV5-4, the J call TRBJ2-1, with 7 bases fitting TRBD1. V was clipped by 4 bases and J by 8 bases; unmatched bases: 3. This CDR3 has 12 amino acids. In germline, CDR1 is SGHNT, CDR2 YYREEE (reference sequence). In nucleotides, the CDR3 is TGTGCCAGCAGCCCACAGGGGTATGAGCAGTTCTTC. This gives the protein CASSPQGYEQFF.